The entry below describes one T cell receptor beta chain. The data originate from a study of blood T cells in healthy people across ages. A second PCR, run for roughly 7 to 12 cycles, used a sample-barcoded 5' primer plus a J-beta primer mix. TCRdb used MiXCR to reprocess the 5' RACE reads, holding one entry per CDR3 protein. The data show nearly 800,000 distinct CDR3 sequences, roughly 50% seen once. CDR3 length: 15 residues. CDR1 is MNHNS and CDR2 is SASEGT in the germline V gene. Trimming left V 1 base short and J 5 bases short, with 14 bases between. This clonotype was sampled from a middle-aged man in good health. The sequenced sample was blood. This chain joins TRBV6-1 and TRBJ1-2; possible D gene TRBD1, 5 bases. The CDR3 is CASSEGQPLLYGYTF. In DNA, the CDR3 is TGTGCCAGCAGTGAAGGACAGCCACTCCTTTATGGCTACACCTTC.